Listed below are T cell receptor beta chains from one sample, sequenced in a study of shared T cell receptors in the human thymus. Here immunoSEQ multiplex PCR was the method, and the copy in TCRdb shows in-frame clones only, minus some. The table records hundreds of thousands of clones, around 87% of them present only once. The data were also submitted as part of a second study, on human thymus T cells.

The material sequenced was thymocytes. These receptors all come from a boy less than two years old with a congenital heart defect. Both conserved end residues are part of each CDR3. A D gene is named only where the DNA matches it firmly. Expanded clones get a size class; other rows say once, few or many, or leave the size out.

clone size | D gene | J gene | V gene | CDR3 protein | CDR3 DNA
- | TRBD2 | TRBJ2-5 | TRBV27 | CASSPLREPVETQYF | TGTGCCAGCAGTCCTTTGCGGGAGCCAGTGGAGACCCAGTACTTC
- | TRBD1 | TRBJ1-2 | TRBV5-1 | CASSLAIGQGAKGYTF | TGCGCCAGCAGCTTGGCCATTGGACAGGGGGCGAAAGGCTACACCTTC
- | - | TRBJ1-3 | TRBV7-2 | CASSSGDTIYF | TGTGCCAGCAGCTCGGGGGACACCATATATTTT
- | TRBD2 | TRBJ2-1 | TRBV7-6 | CASSLEDLAGTYNEQFF | TGTGCCAGCAGCTTAGAAGACTTAGCGGGGACCTACAATGAGCAGTTCTTC
- | TRBD1 | TRBJ1-5 | TRBV6-1 | CATHGDRVGNQPQHF | TGTGCCACCCACGGGGACAGGGTTGGCAATCAGCCCCAGCATTTT
few | - | TRBJ1-6 | TRBV6-6 | CASSWTVYNSPLHF | TGTGCCAGCAGTTGGACAGTCTATAATTCACCCCTCCACTTT
- | - | TRBJ1-2 | TRBV14 | CASSRGGTNYGYTF | TGTGCCAGCAGCCGGGGGGGGACAAACTATGGCTACACCTTC
- | - | TRBJ1-4 | TRBV16 | CASSPGGLINEKLFF | TGTGCCAGCAGCCCGGGGGGACTGATTAATGAAAAACTGTTTTTT
- | - | TRBJ2-3 | TRBV5-1 | CASSLYGGSAGDTQYF | TGCGCCAGCAGCTTGTATGGCGGCTCGGCGGGAGATACGCAGTATTTT
few | TRBD2 | TRBJ2-2 | TRBV29-1 | CSLGTSGSYTGELFF | TGCAGCCTCGGGACTAGCGGGAGCTATACCGGGGAGCTGTTTTTT
- | TRBD1 | TRBJ2-1 | TRBV5-6 | CASSFNLRGQEYNEQFF | TGTGCCAGCAGCTTCAACTTGCGTGGACAGGAGTACAATGAGCAGTTCTTC
- | TRBD2 | TRBJ2-7 | TRBV5-4 | CASSKRLAGTGEQYF | TGTGCCAGCAGCAAGAGACTAGCGGGCACCGGCGAGCAGTACTTC
- | - | TRBJ2-7 | TRBV5-6 | CASSFWVRSGRLVPYEQYF | TGTGCCAGCAGCTTCTGGGTTCGGTCTGGCAGGCTGGTTCCTTACGAGCAGTACTTC
- | TRBD2 | TRBJ2-1 | TRBV5-4 | CASSPPTTEREIYNEQFF | TGTGCCAGCAGCCCGCCGACGACTGAGCGGGAGATCTACAATGAGCAGTTCTTC